This T cell receptor beta chain was documented in a study of molecular identifiers for immune sequencing clone quantification. Ten or more counts support this clonotype. The antigen is undetermined. TCRdb reprocessed the PCR reads via MiXCR and lists one record per CDR3 protein. The table shows 350,000 or so distinct CDR3 sequences, with about a fifth occurring only once. Findings of the study overall: Whereas naive cells kept under 1% of molecules in clones above 20 RNA copies, such clones held over 97% in effectors.

The J segment lost 4 bases and the V segment lost 5 bases, leaving 8 bases of the junction unmatched. This CDR3 is 16 amino acids long. The V gene is TRBV12-3 or TRBV12-4, the J gene TRBJ2-2, with 9 bases fitting TRBD2. The receptor's source is a human donor in good health. Some libraries in this study had Jurkat cell RNA spiked in. The sequenced sample consisted of naive CD8+ T cells from blood, with Jurkat cell RNA spiked in. Subset of the sample: FACS-sorted CD8+CD4-CCR7+CD45RA+ naive T cells. The chain's CDR3 is CASSQFSGRFTGELFF. CDR3 nucleotides: TGTGCCAGCAGTCAGTTTAGCGGGAGATTCACCGGGGAGCTGTTTTTT.